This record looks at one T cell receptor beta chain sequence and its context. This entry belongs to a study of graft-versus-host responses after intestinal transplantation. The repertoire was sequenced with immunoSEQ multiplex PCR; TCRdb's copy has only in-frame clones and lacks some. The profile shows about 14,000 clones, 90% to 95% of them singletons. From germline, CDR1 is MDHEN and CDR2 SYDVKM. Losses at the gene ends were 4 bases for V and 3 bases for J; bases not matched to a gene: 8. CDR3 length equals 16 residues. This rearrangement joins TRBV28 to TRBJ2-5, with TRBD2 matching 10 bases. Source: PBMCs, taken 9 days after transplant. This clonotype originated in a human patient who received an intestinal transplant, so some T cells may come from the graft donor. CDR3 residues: CASSYRRTSGKETQYF. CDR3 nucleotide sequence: TGTGCCAGCAGTTACCGCCGGACTAGCGGTAAAGAGACCCAGTACTTC.